The sequence of this TCR beta chain was determined in a study of PD-1 blockade in classical Hodgkin lymphoma. Study information: A 3 mg/kg intravenous dose of nivolumab was received by patients every 2 weeks.

Documented time point: cycle 4 day 1 (C4D1), after less than seven weeks of nivolumab. Autologous stem cell transplantation was followed by relapse in every patient, and brentuximab vedotin exposure varied. The study, taken as a whole, reports: Only CD4+ TCR diversity, not CD8+, had risen significantly by C4D1. Diminished baseline TCR diversity has been reported in newly diagnosed patients relative to healthy donors. The baseline diversity of complete responders showed similarity to that of newly diagnosed patients.

This clone has just a few counts. Its antigen is currently unknown. The germline CDR1 and CDR2 sequences are WNHNN and SYGVQD (reference sequence). The length of the CDR3 is 12 residues. Trimming pared 2 bases from V and 10 bases from J, leaving 9 bases between. Sequencing used immunoSEQ multiplex PCR; TCRdb keeps in-frame clones, though not all of them. This sample has tens of thousands of clones, with 90% found just once. The chain combines TRBV10-1 with TRBJ1-5; the D is unclear. The source material was peripheral blood mononuclear cells (PBMCs), sampled before the fourth cycle of nivolumab. The receptor comes from a human donor with classical Hodgkin lymphoma. CDR3 coding DNA: TGCGCCAGCAGTGAGATGGGCGAACCCCAGCATTTT. This sequence encodes CASSEMGEPQHF.